This T cell receptor (beta chain) was sequenced in a study of identical twins. Many counts were recorded for this clonotype. From the 5' RACE reads, TCRdb called clonotypes with MiXCR, one entry per CDR3 protein. The repertoire holds about 660,000 distinct CDR3 sequences, with roughly 8% as singletons. The length of the CDR3 is 18 residues. The J segment lost 2 bases and the V segment lost 2 bases, leaving 12 bases of the junction unmatched. Germline V gene lookup returns CDR1 MNHEY and CDR2 SVGEGT. The sample was also linked to a second study, of yellow fever vaccine responses in identical twins.

The J gene is TRBJ2-3, the V gene TRBV6-2 or TRBV6-3; 8 bases line up with TRBD2. The sequence derives from a woman aged 18-29 years in good health. Source material: PBMCs. Here the CDR3 DNA reads TGTGCCAGCAGTTACGGCTACCTAGCGGGTGAACTCACAGATACGCAGTATTTT. The encoded protein is CASSYGYLAGELTDTQYF.